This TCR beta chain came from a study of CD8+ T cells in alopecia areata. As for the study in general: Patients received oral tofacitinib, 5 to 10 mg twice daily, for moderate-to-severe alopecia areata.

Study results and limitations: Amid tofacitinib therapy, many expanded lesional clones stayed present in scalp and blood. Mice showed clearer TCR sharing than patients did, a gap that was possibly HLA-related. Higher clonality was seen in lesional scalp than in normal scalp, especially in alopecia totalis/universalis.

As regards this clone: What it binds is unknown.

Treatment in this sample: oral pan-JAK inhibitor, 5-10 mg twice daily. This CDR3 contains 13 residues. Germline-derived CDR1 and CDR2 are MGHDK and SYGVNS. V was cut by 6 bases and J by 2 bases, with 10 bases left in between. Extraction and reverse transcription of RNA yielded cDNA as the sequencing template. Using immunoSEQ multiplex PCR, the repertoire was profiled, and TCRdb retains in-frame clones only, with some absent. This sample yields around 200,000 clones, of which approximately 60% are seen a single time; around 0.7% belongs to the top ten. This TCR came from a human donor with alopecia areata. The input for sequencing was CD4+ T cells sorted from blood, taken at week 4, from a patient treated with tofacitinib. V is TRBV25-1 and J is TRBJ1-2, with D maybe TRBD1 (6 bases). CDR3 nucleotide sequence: TGTGCCAGCAGGAACAGGGAGAACTATGGCTACACCTTC. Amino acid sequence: CASRNRENYGYTF.